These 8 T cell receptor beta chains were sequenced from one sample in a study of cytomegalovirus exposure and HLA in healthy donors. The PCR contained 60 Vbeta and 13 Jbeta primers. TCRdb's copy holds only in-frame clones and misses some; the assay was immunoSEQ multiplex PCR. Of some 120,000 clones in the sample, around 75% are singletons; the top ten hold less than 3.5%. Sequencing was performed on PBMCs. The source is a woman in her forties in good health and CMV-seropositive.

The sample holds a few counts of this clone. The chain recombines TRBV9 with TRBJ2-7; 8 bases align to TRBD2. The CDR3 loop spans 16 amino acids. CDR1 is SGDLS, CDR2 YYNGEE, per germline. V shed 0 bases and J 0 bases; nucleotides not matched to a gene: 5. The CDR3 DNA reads TGTGCCAGCAGCGTAGGGCTAGCGGGTAACTCCTACGAGCAGTACTTC. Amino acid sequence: CASSVGLAGNSYEQYF.

This CDR3 is CASSVGTGASYEQYF. DNA for the CDR3: TGTGCCAGCAGCGTAGGAACAGGGGCTTCCTACGAGCAGTACTTC. The chain uses TRBV9 and TRBJ2-7; 7 bases map to TRBD1. V shed 0 bases, J shed 1 base, and the junction held 4 bases outside the gene matches. The CDR3 loop spans 15 amino acids. The germline gives CDR1 SGDLS, CDR2 YYNGEE.

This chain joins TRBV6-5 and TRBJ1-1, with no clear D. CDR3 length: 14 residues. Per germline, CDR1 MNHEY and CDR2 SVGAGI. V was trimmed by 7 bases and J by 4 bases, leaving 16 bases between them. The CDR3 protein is CASTPNQRLTEAFF. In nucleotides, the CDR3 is TGTGCCAGCACCCCGAATCAGCGCCTCACTGAAGCTTTCTTT.

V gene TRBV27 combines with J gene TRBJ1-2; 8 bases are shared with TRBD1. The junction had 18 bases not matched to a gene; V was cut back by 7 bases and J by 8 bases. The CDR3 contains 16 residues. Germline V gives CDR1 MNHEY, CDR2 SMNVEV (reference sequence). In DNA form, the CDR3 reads TGTGCCAGCATTCAAATCGGACAGGGAGAGAGGGGGGGCTACACCTTC. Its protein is CASIQIGQGERGGYTF.

CDR3 coding DNA: TGTGCCAGCAGTTTACCGCGGGAAAACATTCAGTACTTC. This sequence encodes CASSLPRENIQYF. This chain joins TRBV28 and TRBJ2-4, with TRBD2 as a possible D gene (5 bases). Germline V gives CDR1 MDHEN, CDR2 SYDVKM. The CDR3 sequence is 13 residues long. V was shortened by 2 bases and J by 5 bases, with 7 bases between the two germline ends. Together with reference TRBV28 and TRBJ2-4, the CDR3 gives the full variable domain: DVKVTQSSRYLVKRTGEKVFLECVQDMDHENMFWYRQDPGLGLRLIYFSYDVKMKEKGDIPEGYSVSREKKERFSLILESASTNQTSMYLCASSLPRENIQYFGAGTRLSVL.

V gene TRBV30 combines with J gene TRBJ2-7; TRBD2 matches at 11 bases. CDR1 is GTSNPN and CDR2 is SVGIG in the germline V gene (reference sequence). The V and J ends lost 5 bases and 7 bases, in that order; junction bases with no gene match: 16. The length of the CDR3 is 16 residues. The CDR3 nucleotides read TGTGCCTGGGGCCGCACTAGCGGGGGACTAGGTCGAGAGCAGTACTTC. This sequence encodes CAWGRTSGGLGREQYF. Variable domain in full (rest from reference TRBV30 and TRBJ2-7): SQTIHQWPATLVQPVGSPLSLECTVEGTSNPNLYWYRQAAGRGLQLLFYSVGIGQISSEVPQNLSASRPQDRQFILSSKKLLLSDSGFYLCAWGRTSGGLGREQYFGPGTRLTVT.

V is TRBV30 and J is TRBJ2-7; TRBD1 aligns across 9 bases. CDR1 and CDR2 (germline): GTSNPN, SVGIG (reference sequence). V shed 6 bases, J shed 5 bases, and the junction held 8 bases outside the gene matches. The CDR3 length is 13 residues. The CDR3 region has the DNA TGTGCCTGTGCGGACAGGGGTTTCGACGAGCAGTACTTC. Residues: CACADRGFDEQYF.

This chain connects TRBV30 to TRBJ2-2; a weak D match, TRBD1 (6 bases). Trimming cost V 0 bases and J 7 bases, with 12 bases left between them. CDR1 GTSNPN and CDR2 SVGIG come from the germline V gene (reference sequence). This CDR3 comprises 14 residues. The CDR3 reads CAWSVRGWFGELFF. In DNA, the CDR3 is TGTGCCTGGAGTGTTAGGGGGTGGTTCGGGGAGCTGTTTTTT.